One sample yielded the 15 T cell receptor beta chains listed below, sequenced in a study of T cell changes during pregnancy in multiple sclerosis. The table came from immunoSEQ multiplex PCR; TCRdb's copy has only in-frame clones and leaves some out. The table includes about 120,000 clones, under 95% detected once. Material: peripheral blood, obtained before pregnancy. The origin of the receptors is a female donor with multiple sclerosis, enrolled in a pregnancy study.

V is TRBV5-1 and J is TRBJ1-1; 9 bases line up with TRBD1. Germline V CDR1 and CDR2: SGHRS, YFSETQ. The CDR3 covers 15 residues. V lost 2 bases, J lost 3 bases, and 5 bases stayed unmatched. CDR3 protein: CASSLKQGADTEAFF. The CDR3 DNA sequence: TGCGCCAGCAGCTTAAAACAGGGGGCTGACACTGAAGCTTTCTTT.

The rearrangement joins TRBV28 to TRBJ1-4; TRBD1 is a possible D gene (5 bases). The V end was cut by 3 bases, the J end by 7 bases, with 12 bases between. Germline CDR1 is MDHEN and CDR2 is SYDVKM. This CDR3 contains 14 residues. CDR3 nucleotide sequence: TGTGCCAGCAGTTTCGAGGGGCGGGGTGAAAAACTGTTTTTT. Its translation: CASSFEGRGEKLFF.

The chain is built from TRBV19 and TRBJ1-3; D ambiguous. Per the germline V gene, CDR1 is LNHDA and CDR2 is SQIVND (reference sequence). The CDR3 consists of 14 residues. Between the trimmed V and J ends, which lost 3 bases and 0 bases, there was a span of 6 bases. CDR3 sequence (DNA): TGTGCCAGTAGTATTCAGTCCTCTGGAAACACCATATATTTT. Translating it yields CASSIQSSGNTIYF.

This chain joins TRBV15 and TRBJ2-3; 10 bases line up with TRBD2. The CDR3 extends over 16 amino acids. Unmatched junction bases numbered 8, after V lost 8 bases and J lost 0 bases. Germline V lookup: CDR1 LNHNV, CDR2 YYDKDF (reference sequence). CDR3 in DNA: TGTGCCACCTTGTACAGCGGGGGGGATAGCACAGATACGCAGTATTTT. It codes for CATLYSGGDSTDTQYF.

The rearrangement joins TRBV11-2 to TRBJ2-2, with D maybe TRBD2 (5 bases). V lost 5 bases and J lost 1, with 5 bases in between. Looked up from germline, CDR1 is SGHAT and CDR2 is FQNNGV. This CDR3 region has 13 residues. CDR3 loop: CASSRGNTGELFF. In DNA form, the CDR3 reads TGTGCCAGCAGCCGGGGGAACACCGGGGAGCTGTTTTTT.

The CDR3 DNA follows: TGTGCCAGCAGTTATTACTCCCAAGAGACCCAGTACTTC. It codes for CASSYYSQETQYF. V is TRBV6-6 and J is TRBJ2-5; unclear D gene. The CDR3 is made up of 13 amino acids. Germline loops: CDR1 MNHNY, CDR2 SVGAGI (reference sequence). With 3 bases removed from V and 1 base from J, the gap between germline ends came to 6 bases.

Points on this clone: In the same sample, other DNA sequences code for this CDR3. The chain joins TRBV6-6 to TRBJ1-5; no clear D. The CDR3 totals 15 residues. Germline CDR1 MNHNY, CDR2 SVGAGI (reference sequence). The germline V and J ends were trimmed by 0 bases and 0 bases, with 6 bases remaining between them. The CDR3 loop is CASSYSAGSNQPQHF. The CDR3 DNA is TGTGCCAGCAGTTACTCGGCGGGTAGCAATCAGCCCCAGCATTTT.

J is TRBJ1-1 and V is TRBV9; D is perhaps TRBD1 (6 bases). Trimming stripped 4 bases from V and 3 bases from J, with 10 bases between. The CDR3 totals 13 residues. Germline values: CDR1 SGDLS, CDR2 YYNGEE. DNA of the CDR3: TGTGCCAGCAGCACAACAGGGCACACTGAAGCTTTCTTT. Translating it yields CASSTTGHTEAFF.

Note on this clone: Compared with germline, one end of the junction differs, possibly owing to a read error. This sequence joins TRBV30 and TRBJ2-1; 16 positions agree with TRBD2. The V gene's germline CDR1 is GTSNPN and CDR2 SVGIG (reference sequence). The length of the CDR3 is 18 residues. The CDR3 loop is CAWSGGLAGGPSHNEQFF. CDR3 in DNA: TGTGCCTGGAGTGGGGGACTAGCGGGGGGGCCCTCCCACAATGAGCAGTTCTTC.

J is TRBJ1-6 and V is TRBV4-1; D is unclear. This CDR3 spans 16 amino acids. CDR1 and CDR2 (germline): MGHRA, YSYEKL. V was trimmed by 0 bases and J by 7 bases, leaving 13 bases between them. DNA for the CDR3: TGCGCCAGCAGCCAAGAATCGAGGGTTGGCAATTCACCCCTCCACTTT. It yields the protein CASSQESRVGNSPLHF.

This clone was observed a single time. V usage is TRBV6-5 and J usage is TRBJ1-5; TRBD1 agrees at 9 bases. The CDR3 contains 14 residues. The V segment lost 6 bases and the J segment 5 bases; nucleotides outside the gene matches: 5. Germline loops: CDR1 MNHEY, CDR2 SVGAGI. CDR3 loop: CASSGTGRDQPQHF. In DNA form, the CDR3 reads TGTGCCAGCAGCGGGACAGGGAGGGATCAGCCCCAGCATTTT.

The chain joins TRBV2 to TRBJ2-3; 8 bases fit TRBD2. V dropped 6 bases and J dropped 2; count of bases not matched to a gene: 4. Germline CDR1 and CDR2: SNHLY and FYNNEI. This CDR3 region has 14 residues. In DNA, the CDR3 is TGTGCCAGCAGCTTACTAGCGGCCACAGATACGCAGTATTTT. Translating it yields CASSLLAATDTQYF.

This chain uses TRBV5-1 with TRBJ2-6, with D unclear. The CDR3 covers 13 residues. Trimming stripped 8 bases from V and 0 bases from J, with 6 bases between. Germline V gives CDR1 SGHRS, CDR2 YFSETQ. CDR3 amino acids: CASQASGANVLTF. As DNA, the CDR3 is TGCGCCAGTCAAGCCTCTGGGGCCAACGTCCTGACTTTC. The full variable domain, its missing parts supplied by reference TRBV5-1 and TRBJ2-6, is KAGVTQTPRYLIKTRGQQVTLSCSPISGHRSVSWYQQTPGQGLQFLFEYFSETQRNKGNFPGRFSGRQFSNSRSEMNVSTLELGDSALYLCASQASGANVLTFGAGSRLTVL.

V and J are TRBV29-1 and TRBJ2-1; 7 nucleotides match TRBD2. CDR3 length: 13 amino acids. Trimming at V came to 3 bases and at J to 2 bases, leaving 1 base not matched to a gene. Germline CDR1 SQVTM, CDR2 ANQGSEA. CDR3 sequence: CSVDLAAYNEQFF. CDR3 sequence (DNA): TGCAGCGTTGACCTAGCGGCCTACAATGAGCAGTTCTTC.

This chain links TRBV25-1 with TRBJ2-2, with D possibly TRBD2 on 5 matching bases. Germline V gene sequence: CDR1 MGHDK, CDR2 SYGVNS. CDR3 length equals 15 residues. V shed 3 bases and J shed 5 bases, with 13 bases lying between them. The CDR3 nucleotides read TGTGCCAGCAGTGAGGTGGGGAGTTGGACCGGGGAGCTGTTTTTT. It codes for CASSEVGSWTGELFF. The full variable domain, in which reference TRBV25-1 and TRBJ2-2 provide the parts outside the CDR3, is EADIYQTPRYLVIGTGKKITLECSQTMGHDKMYWYQQDPGMELHLIHYSYGVNSTEKGDLSSESTVSRIRTEHFPLTLESARPSHTSQYLCASSEVGSWTGELFFGEGSRLTVL.